This is a list of T cell receptor beta chains from one sample in a study of long-term antiretroviral therapy in people with HIV. Using immunoSEQ multiplex PCR, the repertoire was profiled, and TCRdb retains in-frame clones only, with some absent. The table has roughly 30,000 clones, approximately 85% seen once. Sequencing was performed on unsorted PBMCs, taken 0.8 years before starting antiretroviral therapy. The receptors here all came from a man aged 18 to 29 with HIV. Each CDR3 is given with its conserved first and last residue. Each record gives: clone size, V gene, J gene, D gene, CDR3 protein, CDR3 DNA. D genes are given only for firm matches. The listing skips clone size in some rows; elsewhere it reads once, few, many or a size class.

>NA|TRBV7-9|TRBJ2-3|TRBD2
CASSFRLADTDTQYF
TGTGCCAGCAGCTTCCGACTAGCGGACACAGATACGCAGTATTTT
>NA|TRBV11-1|TRBJ2-5|NA
CASSLTASGQETQYF
TGTGCCAGCAGCTTAACTGCGAGCGGCCAAGAGACCCAGTACTTC
>NA|TRBV5-6|TRBJ2-1|NA
CASSLVEGREQFF
TGTGCCAGCAGCTTGGTTGAGGGGCGGGAGCAGTTCTTC
>NA|TRBV21-1|TRBJ1-5|NA
CASSKSGDSNQRQPQHF
TGTGCCAGCAGCAAATCGGGGGACAGCAATCAGCGGCAGCCCCAGCATTTT
>NA|TRBV11-2|TRBJ2-3|TRBD1
CASSFGTGDPDTQYF
TGTGCCAGCAGCTTCGGGACAGGGGACCCAGATACGCAGTATTTT
>NA|TRBV9|TRBJ2-5|NA
CASSASTGWQTQYF
TGTGCCAGCAGCGCCTCCACGGGTTGGCAGACCCAGTACTTC
>once|TRBV7-2|TRBJ2-1|NA
CASSPGAQRVYAEQFF
TGTGCCAGCAGTCCGGGCGCGCAGAGGGTATATGCTGAGCAGTTCTTC
>once|TRBV19|TRBJ1-1|NA
CASSKGVNTEAFF
TGTGCCAGTAGCAAAGGAGTGAACACTGAAGCTTTCTTT
>NA|TRBV7-2|TRBJ2-4|TRBD1
CASSLGTTGAIQYF
TGTGCCAGCAGCTTAGGGACGACAGGGGCCATTCAGTACTTC
>NA|TRBV27|TRBJ1-5|NA
CASSYRANQPQHF
TGTGCCAGCAGTTACAGGGCGAATCAGCCCCAGCATTTT
>NA|TRBV20-1|TRBJ1-1|NA
CSARGVTEAFF
TGCAGTGCTAGAGGGGTTACTGAAGCTTTCTTT
>NA|TRBV5-6|TRBJ2-7|NA
CASSRQLSYEQYF
TGTGCCAGCAGCAGACAGCTCTCCTACGAGCAGTACTTC
>NA|TRBV30|TRBJ2-7|NA
CAWRADDMGGGEQYF
TGTGCCTGGAGAGCGGACGACATGGGTGGGGGAGAGCAGTACTTC
>NA|TRBV12-5|TRBJ2-7|NA
CASGTRLGRVEPYEQYF
TGTGCTAGTGGTACCCGTTTGGGCAGGGTAGAGCCCTACGAGCAGTACTTC